This T cell receptor (beta chain) emerged from a study of blood T cell repertoires in COVID-19. The overall study: Both acute and convalescent COVID-19 samples were obtained from the United States, Italy and Spain.

Assay: immunoSEQ multiplex PCR; the TCRdb copy retains only in-frame clones and omits some. This sample yields approximately 300,000 clones, of which approximately 90% are seen a single time; approximately 4.1% belongs to the top ten. The CDR3 runs 14 residues. Per germline, CDR1 MNHEY and CDR2 SVGEGT. V lost 5 bases to trimming and J lost 9 bases, with 19 bases between them. Clinical history reported by participants formed the basis on which cohorts were assigned. Exposed study participants had met a COVID-19 case within 2 weeks before entry. The chain is built from TRBV6-2 or TRBV6-3 and TRBJ1-2; TRBD1 might be the D (6 bases). Sequences were obtained from PBMCs or T cells enriched from blood (not recorded which). The sequence was collected from a woman between 25 and 40 years old who had been exposed to COVID-19. Here the CDR3 reads CASSPPGTSSSYTF. Here the CDR3 DNA reads TGTGCCAGCAGTCCCCCTGGGACATCGAGTAGCTACACCTTC.